This is a list of T cell receptor beta chains from one sample in a study of blood T cell repertoires in COVID-19. Repertoires were generated with immunoSEQ multiplex PCR, while TCRdb's copy carries only in-frame clones and drops some. Of 150,000 to 200,000 clones listed, 80% to 90% are singletons. Sequencing was carried out using peripheral blood. Source of these receptors: a woman in her 70s with COVID-19, enrolled during active disease. Each CDR3 is given with its conserved first and last residue. The D gene is left open where the match is weak. Clone size is given for some rows only: seen once, a few or many times, or a class if the clone is expanded.

>TRBJ2-5|.|TRBV5-1|TRBD2
CASSLGTSGGSETQYF
TGCGCCAGCAGCTTAGGGACTAGCGGGGGTTCTGAGACCCAGTACTTC
>TRBJ1-2|.|TRBV19|TRBD1
CASRSGTGNHYGYTF
TGTGCCAGTAGGTCCGGGACAGGGAATCACTATGGCTACACCTTC
>TRBJ1-3|.|TRBV29-1|.
CSAGTSGNTIYF
TGCAGCGCCGGGACTTCTGGAAACACCATATATTTT
>TRBJ1-4|.|TRBV30|TRBD1
CAWNWDREGEKLFF
TGTGCCTGGAATTGGGACAGAGAGGGTGAAAAACTGTTTTTT
>TRBJ2-5|.|TRBV14|.
CASSPPGHRYQETQYF
TGTGCCAGCAGCCCGCCAGGGCATAGATACCAAGAGACCCAGTACTTC
>TRBJ2-5|.|TRBV11-3|TRBD2
CASSVAGGPGETQYF
TGTGCCAGCTCCGTAGCGGGAGGGCCCGGTGAGACCCAGTACTTC
>TRBJ1-2|.|TRBV27|TRBD1
CAIRDRDGYTF
TGTGCCATCAGGGACAGGGATGGCTACACCTTC
>TRBJ1-2|.|TRBV5-1|TRBD1
CASSSSSGTAVSGF
TGCGCCAGCAGCTCAAGTTCCGGGACAGCGGTCTCGGGCTTC
>TRBJ2-3|.|TRBV5-4|TRBD1
CASRDSYTDTQYF
TGTGCCAGCCGGGACAGTTACACAGATACGCAGTATTTT
>TRBJ1-6|.|TRBV10-3|.
CAISQDGSSYNSPLHF
TGTGCCATCTCCCAGGACGGGAGCTCCTATAATTCACCCCTCCACTTT
>TRBJ1-5|.|TRBV30|TRBD1
CAWSGGQGASQPQHF
TGTGCCTGGAGTGGGGGACAGGGGGCTTCTCAGCCCCAGCATTTT
>TRBJ1-1|.|TRBV6-4|.
CASGLMVAFF
TGTGCCAGCGGCTTGATGGTAGCTTTCTTT
>TRBJ2-5|.|TRBV7-6|TRBD2
CASSGTSVLQETQYF
TGTGCCAGCAGTGGGACTAGCGTCCTCCAAGAGACCCAGTACTTC
>TRBJ2-7|.|TRBV6-5|.
CASSYSDQDYEQYF
TGTGCCAGCAGTTACTCGGATCAGGACTACGAGCAGTACTTC
>TRBJ1-4|.|TRBV28|.
CASSFGGEKLFF
TGTGCCAGCAGTTTTGGGGGCGAAAAACTGTTTTTT
>TRBJ1-2|.|TRBV5-6|TRBD1
CASSLPTGVDGYTF
TGTGCCAGCAGCTTGCCCACAGGGGTTGATGGCTACACCTTC
>TRBJ2-7|.|TRBV4-2|.
CASSQESGPGASDSSYEQYF
TGTGCCAGCAGCCAAGAGTCGGGCCCCGGGGCTAGCGACAGCTCCTACGAGCAGTACTTC
>TRBJ2-1|.|TRBV19|TRBD2
CASSIDRGGRHNEQFF
TGTGCCAGTAGTATAGATCGCGGCGGGAGGCACAATGAGCAGTTCTTC
>TRBJ2-3|.|TRBV5-6|TRBD1
CASSRDRADTQYF
TGTGCCAGCAGCAGGGACAGGGCAGATACGCAGTATTTT
>TRBJ1-1|few|TRBV12-3/TRBV12-4|.
CATDPGTGRSLF
TGTGCCACCGATCCCGGAACGGGGAGGTCCTTATTT
>TRBJ2-1|.|TRBV30|TRBD2
CAWSETSRSEQFF
TGTGCCTGGAGTGAGACTAGCCGTAGTGAGCAGTTCTTC
>TRBJ2-3|.|TRBV5-4|TRBD2
CASSPGLALMTDTQYF
TGTGCCAGCAGCCCGGGACTAGCGCTGATGACAGATACGCAGTATTTT
>TRBJ1-1|.|TRBV19|.
CASSMGAAIEAFF
TGTGCCAGTAGTATGGGGGCCGCGATAGAAGCTTTCTTT
>TRBJ1-1|.|TRBV29-1|TRBD1
CSVEDRGQGARRAFF
TGCAGCGTTGAAGATAGAGGACAGGGGGCGAGGCGGGCTTTCTTT
>TRBJ1-2|.|TRBV28|.
CASRPGGSTRGYTF
TGTGCCAGCAGACCGGGGGGCAGTACTCGTGGCTACACCTTC
>TRBJ1-1|.|TRBV4-2|.
CASSQRGGLTEAFF
TGTGCCAGCAGCCAAAGGGGGGGTCTGACTGAAGCTTTCTTT
>TRBJ2-7|.|TRBV27|TRBD1
CASSQDRGSYEQYF
TGTGCCAGCAGTCAAGACAGGGGCTCCTACGAGCAGTACTTC
>TRBJ2-5|.|TRBV7-2|.
CASSPGGRETQYF
TGTGCCAGCAGCCCAGGCGGGCGAGAGACCCAGTACTTC
>TRBJ1-3|.|TRBV6-6|TRBD1
CASSLTSDRGNRNTIYF
TGTGCCAGCAGTCTAACCTCGGACAGGGGGAATCGAAACACCATATATTTT
>TRBJ2-3|.|TRBV27|.
CASAKYTGDVDTQYF
TGTGCCAGCGCAAAATACACCGGGGATGTGGATACGCAGTATTTT
>TRBJ2-1|.|TRBV18|TRBD2
CASSPLAGASSYNEQFF
TGTGCCAGCTCACCCCTAGCGGGGGCCAGCTCCTACAATGAGCAGTTCTTC
>TRBJ2-5|.|TRBV28|.
CASSLMRQTLVTQYF
TGTGCCAGCAGTTTAATGCGACAGACGCTCGTGACCCAGTACTTC
>TRBJ2-1|.|TRBV11-2|TRBD2
CASSRLAGENNEQFF
TGTGCCAGCAGCCGACTAGCGGGGGAAAACAATGAGCAGTTCTTC
>TRBJ2-5|.|TRBV7-8|TRBD2
CASSQGLAGGRTFRETQYF
TGTGCCAGCAGCCAGGGACTAGCGGGGGGTCGAACCTTCCGGGAGACCCAGTACTTC
>TRBJ1-5|.|TRBV28|TRBD1
CASSFGTGGQPQHF
TGTGCCAGCAGTTTTGGGACAGGGGGACAGCCCCAGCATTTT
>TRBJ2-3|.|TRBV12-3/TRBV12-4|TRBD1
CASGIQGWGTQYF
TGTGCCAGCGGGATACAGGGGTGGGGTACGCAGTATTTT
>TRBJ2-3|.|TRBV30|TRBD2
CACHGDYSDTQYF
TGTGCCTGCCACGGGGACTACAGTGATACGCAGTATTTT
>TRBJ1-5|.|TRBV30|TRBD1
CAWSVSRDRGFVNQPQHF
TGTGCCTGGAGTGTATCCCGGGACAGGGGATTTGTCAATCAGCCCCAGCATTTT
>TRBJ2-3|.|TRBV7-3|.
CASSGGGSQATDTQYF
TGTGCCAGCAGCGGGGGGGGCAGTCAGGCCACAGATACGCAGTATTTT
>TRBJ2-1|.|TRBV9|TRBD2
CASSVFPSSGAGNEQFF
TGTGCCAGCAGCGTCTTCCCCTCTAGCGGGGCTGGGAATGAGCAGTTCTTC
>TRBJ1-5|.|TRBV19|.
CASSGGQPQHF
TGTGCCAGTAGTGGGGGCCAGCCCCAGCATTTT
>TRBJ2-3|.|TRBV2|TRBD1
CARDRGGTDTQYF
TGTGCCAGGGACAGGGGTGGCACAGATACGCAGTATTTT
>TRBJ2-7|.|TRBV10-3|TRBD2
CAIGGTSSYEQYF
TGTGCCATCGGGGGGACTAGTTCCTACGAGCAGTACTTC
>TRBJ2-1|few|TRBV5-5|TRBD2
CASSPGLAQYNEQFF
TGTGCCAGCAGCCCTGGACTAGCGCAATACAATGAGCAGTTCTTC
>TRBJ1-2|.|TRBV7-8|.
CASSLGLGGDFYGYTF
TGTGCCAGCAGCTTAGGTTTGGGGGGGGATTTTTATGGCTACACCTTC
>TRBJ2-5|.|TRBV7-9|.
CASSGWGVGETQYF
TGTGCCAGCAGCGGCTGGGGCGTCGGAGAGACCCAGTACTTC
>TRBJ1-4|.|TRBV27|.
CASSGAGRLEKLFF
TGTGCCAGCAGTGGCGCGGGGCGGCTTGAAAAACTGTTTTTT
>TRBJ2-5|once|TRBV5-5|.
CASSRGGSRETQYF
TGTGCCAGCAGCCGAGGAGGGTCCCGGGAGACCCAGTACTTC
>TRBJ1-5|.|TRBV19|.
CASSIGGPERQPQHF
TGTGCCAGTAGTATCGGGGGACCGGAGCGCCAGCCCCAGCATTTT
>TRBJ1-4|.|TRBV10-3|TRBD1
CAISGTGNSNVEKLFF
TGTGCCATCAGTGGGACAGGGAACTCGAACGTTGAAAAACTGTTTTTT
>TRBJ2-3|.|TRBV4-1|.
CASSQGGDTQYF
TGCGCCAGCAGCCAAGGAGGAGATACGCAGTATTTT
>TRBJ1-1|.|TRBV30|TRBD1
CAWGGQGTAEAFF
TGTGCCTGGGGGGGACAGGGGACGGCTGAAGCTTTCTTT
>TRBJ2-1|.|TRBV3-1/TRBV3-2|TRBD2
CASSIPGLAPSEQFF
TGTGCCAGCAGCATACCGGGACTAGCCCCATCTGAGCAGTTCTTC
>TRBJ1-2|.|TRBV12-3/TRBV12-4|.
CASSVDSNYGYTF
TGTGCCAGCAGCGTAGACAGTAACTATGGCTACACCTTC
>TRBJ1-3|.|TRBV30|TRBD1
CAWRTQGANTIYF
TGTGCCTGGAGGACACAGGGGGCGAACACCATATATTTT
>TRBJ1-5|.|TRBV10-3|TRBD1
CAISPHVEGQGGQPQHF
TGTGCCATCAGTCCCCATGTTGAGGGACAGGGGGGTCAGCCCCAGCATTTT
>TRBJ1-2|.|TRBV5-1|TRBD1
CASTPGQGYGYTF
TGCGCCAGCACCCCGGGACAGGGCTATGGCTACACCTTC
>TRBJ1-2|once|TRBV6-1|.
CASRPRREDGYTF
TGTGCCAGCAGACCCCGTAGGGAGGATGGCTACACCTTC
>TRBJ2-2|.|TRBV12-5|.
CASGLPGTGELFF
TGTGCTAGTGGTTTGCCAGGCACCGGGGAGCTGTTTTTT